This T cell receptor (beta chain) was retrieved from a study of CD8 T cells in Susac syndrome. Germline V gene data show CDR1 as SNHLY and CDR2 as FYNNEI. There are 15 residues in the CDR3. Trimming removed 2 bases from V and 1 base from J, with 11 bases in between. The authors carried out high-throughput sequencing of TCR beta. They applied it to CD8+ and CD4+ T cells obtained from blood. Random hexamers were used to reverse transcribe the RNA input (roughly 0.5 to 1 ug). TCRdb re-derived calls from the immunoSEQ multiplex PCR reads in MiXCR, one entry per CDR3 protein. The sample has more than 95,000 distinct CDR3 sequences, about 93% seen once; the top ten hold about 0.2%.

The chain uses TRBV2 and TRBJ1-1; no clear D. The sequence was collected from a human donor with Susac syndrome. The sequenced material came from CD8+ T cells from PBMCs. The DNA for the CDR3 is TGTGCCAGCAGTGAATTCGGACGGGGGAACACTGAAGCTTTCTTT. This encodes CASSEFGRGNTEAFF.